Listed here are 20 T cell receptor beta chains from one sample, sequenced in a study of Graves' ophthalmopathy and Graves' hyperthyroidism. Amplification of the TCR beta CDR3 regions used RNA transcripts (as template). The first-round RT-PCR employed HTBI primers together with the Qiagen OneStep RT-PCR kit. A multiplex PCR was then performed as the second round. MiXCR, applied by TCRdb to the multiplex PCR reads, yields one record per CDR3 protein. Here the sample spans under 800,000 distinct CDR3 sequences, over 20% being singletons. The sample comprised peripheral blood. These receptors came from a woman under 30 with stable Graves' hyperthyroidism. Some clones in this sample may be carry-over from other donors' samples.

The CDR3 bases are TGTGCCAGCAGTTCAAGCCAACGGGTGTCCTACGAGCAGTACTTC. This gives the protein CASSSSQRVSYEQYF. The rearrangement joins TRBV7-9 to TRBJ2-7; D remains unclear. CDR3 length: 15 amino acids. Trimming stripped 6 bases from V and 1 base from J, with 16 bases between. CDR1 is SEHNR, CDR2 FQNEAQ, per germline (reference sequence).

This clonotype was detected many times. V is TRBV20-1 and J is TRBJ2-6; D call uncertain. Germline loops: CDR1 DFQATT, CDR2 SNEGSKA (reference sequence). The CDR3 is 13 amino acids. V lost 6 bases and J 0 bases, leaving 6 bases between the germline ends. CDR3 amino acids: CSAGTSGANVLTF. The DNA for the CDR3 is TGCAGTGCCGGAACCTCTGGGGCCAACGTCCTGACTTTC.

The gene calls are TRBV28 and TRBJ2-7; TRBD2 might be the D (6 bases). Trimming stripped 4 bases from V and 3 bases from J, with 19 bases between. This CDR3 has 16 amino acids. CDR1 and CDR2 from the germline V gene are MDHEN and SYDVKM. The CDR3, as DNA: TGTGCCAGCAGTTGGACCGGGACGGGACTTATCTACGAGCAGTACTTC. Residues: CASSWTGTGLIYEQYF. Full variable domain (remainder filled in from reference TRBV28 and TRBJ2-7): DVKVTQSSRYLVKRTGEKVFLECVQDMDHENMFWYRQDPGLGLRLIYFSYDVKMKEKGDIPEGYSVSREKKERFSLILESASTNQTSMYLCASSWTGTGLIYEQYFGPGTRLTVT.

This clonotype was recorded at least ten times. The CDR3 reads CSAGQGASSKPQHF. The CDR3 DNA reads TGCAGTGCGGGACAGGGGGCGAGCAGCAAGCCCCAGCATTTT. The J gene is TRBJ1-5, the V gene TRBV20-1; 12 bases fit TRBD1. From germline, CDR1 is DFQATT and CDR2 SNEGSKA (reference sequence). Trimming at V came to 6 bases and at J to 8 bases, leaving 8 bases not matched to a gene. This CDR3 is built from 14 residues.

This clonotype came up many times. The rearrangement links TRBV5-1 to TRBJ1-2, with D maybe TRBD1 (6 bases). This CDR3 is 13 amino acids long. V was clipped by 7 bases and J by 4 bases, with 14 bases between them. Germline-derived CDR1 and CDR2 are SGHRS and YFSETQ. As DNA, the CDR3 is TGCGCCAGCGCCCCTGGGGGCCCCTATGGCTACACCTTC. This sequence encodes CASAPGGPYGYTF.

The J gene is TRBJ2-2, the V gene TRBV5-6; perhaps TRBD1 as D (5 bases). The CDR3 extends over 15 amino acids. Germline V CDR1 and CDR2: SGHDT, YYEEEE. Deletions cut 3 bases from V and 4 bases from J, with 13 bases between. The CDR3 sequence is CASSWTDMTTGELFF. DNA for the CDR3: TGTGCCAGCAGCTGGACGGACATGACCACCGGGGAGCTGTTTTTT.

V usage is TRBV12-3 or TRBV12-4 and J usage is TRBJ1-5, with D tentatively TRBD1 (5 bases). V was trimmed by 5 bases and J by 13 bases, leaving 27 bases between them. This CDR3 has 16 residues. Here the CDR3 DNA reads TGTGCCAGCAGTGCCCGTACAATCAAGGGGCCGCTCTCTCAGCATTTT. Residues: CASSARTIKGPLSQHF.

This clonotype was found many times. The CDR3 bases are TGTGCCAGCAGCGTTTCCGGGACAGCTTCCTACGAGCAGTACTTC. Translated, it gives CASSVSGTASYEQYF. The chain employs TRBV9 and TRBJ2-7; 7 bases are a match to TRBD1. This CDR3 is built from 15 residues. J gave up 1 base and V 2 bases, and 6 bases lay outside the gene matches. CDR1 and CDR2 from the germline V gene are SGDLS and YYNGEE.

This clonotype appeared many times. V usage is TRBV12-3 or TRBV12-4 and J usage is TRBJ2-5; D is possibly TRBD1 or TRBD2 (5 bases each). Trimming left V 2 bases short and J 4 bases short, with 17 bases between. This CDR3 is built from 16 residues. CDR3 protein: CASSLPLRGGGETQYF. CDR3 coding DNA: TGTGCCAGCAGTTTACCCCTCCGTGGTGGGGGAGAGACCCAGTACTTC.

This clonotype was picked up many times. The chain carries TRBV7-9 and TRBJ2-5; tentatively, D is TRBD1 (6 bases). The CDR3 contains 14 residues. Trimming pared 1 base from V and 5 bases from J, leaving 11 bases between. Germline values: CDR1 SEHNR, CDR2 FQNEAQ (reference sequence). CDR3 amino acids: CASSLVSQGETQYF. The CDR3, as DNA: TGTGCCAGCAGCTTAGTATCTCAGGGGGAGACCCAGTACTTC.

At least ten counts were recorded for this clonotype. V and J are TRBV6-5 and TRBJ1-6; no clear D. Germline-derived CDR1 and CDR2 are MNHEY and SVGAGI. V dropped 2 bases and J dropped 7 bases, with 18 bases sitting between them. The CDR3 runs to 17 residues. In nucleotides, the CDR3 is TGTGCCAGCAGTTACCCGTCTGGGAACCGATCGAATTCACCCCTCCACTTT. Its protein is CASSYPSGNRSNSPLHF.

This clonotype was counted between two and nine times. The chain combines TRBV6-1 with TRBJ1-2; D gene uncertain. The CDR3 consists of 13 residues. The ends were cut back, 4 bases at V and 4 bases at J, with 10 bases in the middle. In germline, CDR1 is MNHNS, CDR2 SASEGT. This CDR3 is CASSAPETYGYTF. For the CDR3, the DNA is TGTGCCAGCAGTGCCCCAGAAACCTATGGCTACACCTTC.

This clonotype was seen a few times. This chain links TRBV6-2 or TRBV6-3 with TRBJ1-6; possible D gene TRBD1, 5 bases. Trimming took 4 bases from V and 8 from J, leaving 12 bases between them. This CDR3 has 14 amino acids. Germline values: CDR1 MNHEY, CDR2 SVGEGT. CDR3 in amino acids: CASSWDGRDSPLHF. CDR3 nucleotides: TGTGCCAGCAGTTGGGACGGGAGGGATTCACCCCTCCACTTT.

This clonotype was observed at least ten times. The J gene is TRBJ1-3, the V gene TRBV11-2; D remains ambiguous. The CDR3 loop spans 15 amino acids. V gave up 1 base and J gave up 1 base, with 8 bases separating them. Germline V gene data show CDR1 as SGHAT and CDR2 as FQNNGV. The CDR3 DNA is TGTGCCAGCAGCTTAGGACCGGGGTCTGGAAACACCATATATTTT. It codes for CASSLGPGSGNTIYF. The full variable domain, rest sourced from reference TRBV11-2 and TRBJ1-3, is EAGVAQSPRYKIIEKRQSVAFWCNPISGHATLYWYQQILGQGPKLLIQFQNNGVVDDSQLPKDRFSAERLKGVDSTLKIQPAKLEDSAVYLCASSLGPGSGNTIYFGEGSWLTVV.

This clonotype has ten or more counts. The J gene is TRBJ2-7, the V gene TRBV15; D unclear. The CDR3 has 14 amino acids. V was pared by 0 bases and J by 3 bases, with 9 bases between. CDR1 is LNHNV, CDR2 YYDKDF, per germline (reference sequence). CDR3 residues: CATSRDLMGYEQYF. The CDR3 nucleotides read TGTGCCACCAGCAGAGATCTTATGGGCTACGAGCAGTACTTC.

The CDR3 loop is CASSYSSKLFRAFF. The CDR3 bases are TGTGCCAGCAGTTACTCATCAAAGTTATTCCGGGCTTTCTTT. V usage is TRBV6-5 and J usage is TRBJ1-1; no clear D gene. This CDR3 is built from 14 residues. With 0 bases removed from V and 11 bases from J, the gap between germline ends came to 16 bases. Per germline, CDR1 MNHEY and CDR2 SVGAGI.

V is TRBV28 and J is TRBJ2-7; D possibly uses TRBD1 or TRBD2 (5 bases each). The V gene lost 4 bases and the J gene lost 2 bases, with 9 bases spanning the gap. The CDR3 has 13 residues. Germline V CDR1 and CDR2: MDHEN, SYDVKM. The CDR3 sequence is CASSWDGPYEQYF. CDR3 sequence (DNA): TGTGCCAGCAGTTGGGACGGTCCCTACGAGCAGTACTTC.

This clonotype was seen only a few times. This chain connects TRBV20-1 to TRBJ2-5; TRBD2 aligns across 8 bases. This CDR3 contains 16 residues. The J segment lost 4 bases and the V segment lost 3 bases, leaving 13 bases of the junction unmatched. Germline V lookup: CDR1 DFQATT, CDR2 SNEGSKA (reference sequence). CDR3 coding DNA: TGCAGTGCTAGGGAGGGGGGACTAGTCGGCCGAGAGACCCAGTACTTC. Encoded protein: CSAREGGLVGRETQYF.

This clonotype was counted between two and nine times. A much larger clonotype is one base distant, so this may be a read error. The chain couples TRBV5-8 to TRBJ1-5; D possibly corresponds to TRBD1 (6 bases). CDR3 length: 15 amino acids. In germline, CDR1 is SGHTS, CDR2 YDEGEE. CDR3 residues: CAGSLGQSKYQPQHF. CDR3 DNA: TGTGCCGGCAGCTTGGGACAATCCAAGTACCAGCCCCAGCATTTT.

The genes are TRBV28 and TRBJ2-2; D is tentatively TRBD1 or TRBD2 (5 bases each). Per the germline V gene, CDR1 is MDHEN and CDR2 is SYDVKM. The V end was cut by 2 bases, the J end by 5 bases, with 9 bases between. CDR3 size: 14 residues. CDR3 nucleotides: TGTGCCAGCAGTTTAGTGGGGGTGACCGGGGAGCTGTTTTTT. It translates to CASSLVGVTGELFF.